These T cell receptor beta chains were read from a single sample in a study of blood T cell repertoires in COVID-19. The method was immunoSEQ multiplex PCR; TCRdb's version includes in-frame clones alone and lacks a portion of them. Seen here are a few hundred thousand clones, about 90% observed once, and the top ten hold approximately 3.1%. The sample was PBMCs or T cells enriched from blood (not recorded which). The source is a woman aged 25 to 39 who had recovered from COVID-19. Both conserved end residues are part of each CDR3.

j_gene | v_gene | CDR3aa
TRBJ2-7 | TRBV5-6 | CASSLGSGYEQYF
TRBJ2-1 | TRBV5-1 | CASSGLAGVPYNEQFF
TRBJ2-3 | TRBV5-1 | CASSLQGQGELDTQYF
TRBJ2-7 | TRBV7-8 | CASSLERDGIAAEQYF
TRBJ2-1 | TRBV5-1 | CASSATSGEYNEQFF
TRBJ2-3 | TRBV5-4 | CASRRERGTDTQYF
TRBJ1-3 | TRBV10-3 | CAISEPSGRRITGNTIYF
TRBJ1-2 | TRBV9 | CASSVAPGTNYGYTF
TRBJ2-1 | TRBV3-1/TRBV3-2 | CASSQFSGGIYNEQFF
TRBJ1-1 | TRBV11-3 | CASSSSRDTEAFF
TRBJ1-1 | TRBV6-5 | CASSYRRVHAEAFF
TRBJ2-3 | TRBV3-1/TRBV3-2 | CASRRAAGGSGDTQYF
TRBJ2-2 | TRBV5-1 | CASSLDSSNTGELFF
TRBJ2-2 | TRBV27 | CASSWHRTNDTGELFF